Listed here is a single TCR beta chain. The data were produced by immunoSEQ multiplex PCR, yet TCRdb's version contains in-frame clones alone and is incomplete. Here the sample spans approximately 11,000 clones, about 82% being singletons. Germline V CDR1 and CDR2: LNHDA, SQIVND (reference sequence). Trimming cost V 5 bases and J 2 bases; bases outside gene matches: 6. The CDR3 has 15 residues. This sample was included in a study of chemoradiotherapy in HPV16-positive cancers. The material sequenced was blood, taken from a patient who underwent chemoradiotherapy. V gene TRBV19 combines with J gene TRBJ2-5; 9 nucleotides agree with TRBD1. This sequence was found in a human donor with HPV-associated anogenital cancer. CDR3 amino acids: CASSLQGALQETQYF. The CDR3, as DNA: TGTGCCAGTAGTCTACAGGGGGCGTTGCAAGAGACCCAGTACTTC. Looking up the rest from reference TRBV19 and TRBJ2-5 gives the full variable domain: DGGITQSPKYLFRKEGQNVTLSCEQNLNHDAMYWYRQDPGQGLRLIYYSQIVNDFQKGDIAEGYSVSREKKESFPLTVTSAQKNPTAFYLCASSLQGALQETQYFGPGTRLLVL.